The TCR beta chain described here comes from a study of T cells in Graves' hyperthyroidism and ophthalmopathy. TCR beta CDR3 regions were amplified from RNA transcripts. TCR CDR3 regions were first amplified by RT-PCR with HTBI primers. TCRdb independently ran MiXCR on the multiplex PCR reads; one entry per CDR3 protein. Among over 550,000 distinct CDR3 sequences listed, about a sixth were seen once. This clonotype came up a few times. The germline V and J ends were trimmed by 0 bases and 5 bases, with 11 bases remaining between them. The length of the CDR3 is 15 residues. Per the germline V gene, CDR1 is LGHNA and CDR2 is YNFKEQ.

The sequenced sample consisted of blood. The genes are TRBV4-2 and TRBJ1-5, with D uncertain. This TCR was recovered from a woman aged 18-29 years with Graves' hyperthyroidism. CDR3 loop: CASSQDLQLYQPQHF. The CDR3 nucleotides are TGTGCCAGCAGCCAAGATCTCCAGCTTTATCAGCCCCAGCATTTT.